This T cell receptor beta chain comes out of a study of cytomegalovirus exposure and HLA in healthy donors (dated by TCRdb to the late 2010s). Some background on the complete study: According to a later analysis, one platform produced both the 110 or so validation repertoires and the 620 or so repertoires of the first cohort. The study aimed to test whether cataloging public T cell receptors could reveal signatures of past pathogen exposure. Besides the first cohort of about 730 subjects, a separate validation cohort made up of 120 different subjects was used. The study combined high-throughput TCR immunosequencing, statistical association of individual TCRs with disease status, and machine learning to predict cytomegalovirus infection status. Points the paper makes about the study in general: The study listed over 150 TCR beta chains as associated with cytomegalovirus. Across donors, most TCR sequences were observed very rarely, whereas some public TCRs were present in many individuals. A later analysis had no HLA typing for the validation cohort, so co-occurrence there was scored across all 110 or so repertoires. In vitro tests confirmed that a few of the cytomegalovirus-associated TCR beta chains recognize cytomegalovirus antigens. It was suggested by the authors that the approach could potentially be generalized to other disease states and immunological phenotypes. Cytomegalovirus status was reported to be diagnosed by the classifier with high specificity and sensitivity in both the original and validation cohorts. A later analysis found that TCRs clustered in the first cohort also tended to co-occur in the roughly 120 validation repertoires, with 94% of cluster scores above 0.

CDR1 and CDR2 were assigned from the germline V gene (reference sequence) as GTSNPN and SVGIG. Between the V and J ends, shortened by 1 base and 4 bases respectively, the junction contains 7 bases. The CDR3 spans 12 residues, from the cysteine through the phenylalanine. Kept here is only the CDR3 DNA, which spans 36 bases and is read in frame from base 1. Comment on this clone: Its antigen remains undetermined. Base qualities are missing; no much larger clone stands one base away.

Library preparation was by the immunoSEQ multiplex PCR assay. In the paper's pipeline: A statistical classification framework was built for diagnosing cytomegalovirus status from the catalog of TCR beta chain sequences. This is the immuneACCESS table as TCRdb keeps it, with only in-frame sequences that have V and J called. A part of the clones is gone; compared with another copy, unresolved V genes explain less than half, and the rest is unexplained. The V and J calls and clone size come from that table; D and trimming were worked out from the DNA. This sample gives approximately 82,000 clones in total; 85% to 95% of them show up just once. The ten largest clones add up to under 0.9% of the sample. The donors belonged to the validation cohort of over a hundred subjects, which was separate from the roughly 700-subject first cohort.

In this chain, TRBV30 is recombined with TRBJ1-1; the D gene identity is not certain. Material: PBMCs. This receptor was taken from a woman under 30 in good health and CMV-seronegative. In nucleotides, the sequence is TGTGCCTGGAGTGCGGGAGGCACTGAAGCTTTCTTT. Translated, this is CAWSAGGTEAFF.